A single sample gave rise to the 13 T cell receptor beta chains below, sequenced in a study of CD4 T cells in relation to SARS-CoV-2 and coronaviruses. Their recognized antigens are unknown. Clones were sequenced by immunoSEQ multiplex PCR, and TCRdb holds only the in-frame ones, with some missing. Altogether 25,000 to 30,000 clones are present, just under 75% being singletons, with the ten largest covering under 30%. Before the COVID-19 pandemic, during about 2010-2018, CD4+ T cells were taken from unexposed donors. Isolation of CD4+ T cells took place after about 9 days in culture. Sequencing was carried out using CD4+ T cells from PBMCs, cultured in vitro. These receptors came from a human donor in good health.

This chain uses TRBV5-1 with TRBJ2-2; D is undetermined. The CDR3 has 13 amino acids. V lost 4 bases and J lost 0, with 4 bases in between. Germline lookup yields CDR1 SGHRS and CDR2 YFSETQ. The CDR3 sequence: CASSPANTGELFF. The CDR3 region has the DNA TGCGCCAGCAGCCCTGCGAACACCGGGGAGCTGTTTTTT.

The chain combines TRBV14 with TRBJ2-4; D call uncertain. CDR1 is SGHDN and CDR2 is FVKESK in the germline V gene. The CDR3 is made up of 15 amino acids. Trimming took off 2 bases at V and 10 bases at J, with 18 bases between the two ends. For the CDR3, the DNA is TGTGCCAGCAGCCAATGGGATTCTCGAAATCCAATTCAGTACTTC. Protein sequence: CASSQWDSRNPIQYF.

The rearrangement joins TRBV2 to TRBJ2-7, with TRBD1 matching 8 bases. The CDR3 totals 14 residues. In germline, CDR1 is SNHLY, CDR2 FYNNEI. Unmatched junction bases numbered 9, after V lost 6 bases and J lost 5 bases. DNA of the CDR3: TGTGCCAGCAGGGCCCAGGGGGCAGTAGACGAGCAGTACTTC. Protein sequence: CASRAQGAVDEQYF.

The chain is built from TRBV9 and TRBJ2-1; D is possibly TRBD2 (6 bases). The germline V and J ends were trimmed by 4 bases and 3 bases, with 14 bases remaining between them. The length of the CDR3 is 15 residues. CDR1 SGDLS and CDR2 YYNGEE come from the germline V gene. The CDR3 sequence: CASSPRVAVYNEQFF. CDR3 in DNA: TGTGCCAGCAGCCCCCGGGTAGCGGTCTACAATGAGCAGTTCTTC.

CDR3 protein: CASSQDRVGEAFF. The CDR3 region has the DNA TGCGCCAGCAGCCAGGACAGGGTGGGTGAAGCTTTCTTT. This rearrangement joins TRBV4-3 to TRBJ1-1, with 8 nucleotides matching TRBD1. Per germline, CDR1 LGHNA and CDR2 YSLEER. V gave up 3 bases and J gave up 7 bases; unmatched junction bases: 4. The CDR3 covers 13 residues.

The chain carries TRBV29-1 and TRBJ1-2; possibly TRBD1 for D (5 bases). The CDR3 contains 15 residues. In germline, CDR1 is SQVTM, CDR2 ANQGSEA. Between the trimmed V and J ends, which lost 3 bases and 2 bases, there was a span of 16 bases. The CDR3 coding sequence is TGCAGCGTTGAGCCATCAGGGCGTCCGAACTATGGCTACACCTTC. This gives the protein CSVEPSGRPNYGYTF.

The J gene is TRBJ2-3, the V gene TRBV5-1; perhaps TRBD2 as D (6 bases). Germline lookup yields CDR1 SGHRS and CDR2 YFSETQ. CDR3 length equals 15 residues. V lost 2 bases and J 0 bases, leaving 10 bases between the germline ends. Here the CDR3 DNA reads TGCGCCAGCAGCTTTAATCGGGGGAGCACAGATACGCAGTATTTT. Residues: CASSFNRGSTDTQYF.

This chain joins TRBV2 and TRBJ1-1, with a possible D match to TRBD1 (6 bases). This CDR3 is 14 amino acids long. Trimming removed 4 bases at V and 0 bases at J, with 9 bases between. CDR1 is SNHLY and CDR2 is FYNNEI in the germline V gene. CDR3 amino acids: CASSADRLNTEAFF. CDR3 in DNA: TGTGCCAGCAGTGCCGACAGGTTGAACACTGAAGCTTTCTTT.

The V gene is TRBV3-1 (or the pseudogene TRBV3-2), the J gene TRBJ1-1; D is unresolved. Between the trimmed V and J ends, which lost 7 bases and 7 bases, there was a span of 19 bases. Germline V gene data show CDR1 as LGHDT and CDR2 as YNNKEL (reference sequence). The CDR3 sequence is 14 residues long. The CDR3 spells CASTRREGFGEAFF. For the CDR3, the DNA is TGTGCCAGCACCCGCCGTGAGGGTTTTGGTGAAGCTTTCTTT.

The chain carries TRBV18 and TRBJ2-7; the match to TRBD2 covers 7 bases. Unmatched junction bases numbered 12, after V lost 2 bases and J lost 5 bases. Germline-derived CDR1 and CDR2 are KGHSH and LQKENI. There are 16 residues in the CDR3. The CDR3 loop reads CASSPVLGLGTHEQYF. The CDR3 nucleotides read TGTGCCAGCTCACCAGTTTTAGGACTAGGGACCCACGAGCAGTACTTC.

The CDR3 bases are TGTGCCAGCAGCTTCAGTCTGAGTACCCTCCAAGAGACCCAGTACTTC. This codes for CASSFSLSTLQETQYF. The V call is TRBV5-6, the J call TRBJ2-5; no firm D call. The CDR3 contains 16 residues. Trimming removed 2 bases from V and 1 base from J, with 15 bases in between. Germline V lookup: CDR1 SGHDT, CDR2 YYEEEE.

This clone turned up a few times. V gene TRBV6-5 combines with J gene TRBJ1-2; 7 bases map to TRBD1. The CDR3 sequence is 14 residues long. Germline V gene sequence: CDR1 MNHEY, CDR2 SVGAGI. V was clipped by 6 bases and J by 4 bases; unmatched bases: 8. CDR3 loop: CASRRQGPFYGYTF. The CDR3 DNA reads as TGTGCCAGCAGGCGACAGGGCCCCTTCTATGGCTACACCTTC.

The chain employs TRBV4-2 and TRBJ2-5; weak D call: TRBD2 (5 bases). The CDR3 spans 15 residues. Deletions cut 9 bases from V and 4 bases from J, with 21 bases between. In germline, CDR1 is LGHNA, CDR2 YNFKEQ. The CDR3 nucleotides read TGTGCCAGTTCTATGGGGAGCGGACCTTCAGAGACCCAGTACTTC. Its protein is CASSMGSGPSETQYF.